Listed below are T cell receptor beta chains from one sample, sequenced in a study of blood T cell repertoires in COVID-19. Method: immunoSEQ multiplex PCR; TCRdb's copy keeps in-frame clones and lacks some. The table shows roughly 220,000 clones, with roughly 85% occurring only once. The sequenced sample consisted of peripheral blood. Receptor source: a man between 25 and 39 years old who had recovered from COVID-19. Each CDR3 is given without its conserved first and last residue.

j_gene: TRBJ1-2
v_gene: TRBV30
CDR3aa: ACPTAAYGYT

j_gene: TRBJ2-1
v_gene: TRBV2
CDR3aa: ANGLAGGYNEQF

j_gene: TRBJ2-2
v_gene: TRBV19
CDR3aa: ASVDRENTGELF

j_gene: TRBJ2-7
v_gene: TRBV10-3
CDR3aa: AIRGDISYEQY

j_gene: TRBJ2-7
v_gene: TRBV4-2
CDR3aa: ASSQGDRGVLDEQY

j_gene: TRBJ1-2
v_gene: TRBV11-2
CDR3aa: ASSSLTGENGYT

j_gene: TRBJ2-7
v_gene: TRBV6-2/TRBV6-3
CDR3aa: ASSYRGLAFSYEQY

j_gene: TRBJ1-2
v_gene: TRBV29-1
CDR3aa: SVPTGGDYGYT

j_gene: TRBJ2-3
v_gene: TRBV24-1
CDR3aa: ATSNRGADTQY

j_gene: TRBJ2-3
v_gene: TRBV5-1
CDR3aa: ASSLEDRATDTQY

j_gene: TRBJ2-1
v_gene: TRBV2
CDR3aa: ASSWTGSSYNEQF

j_gene: TRBJ2-1
v_gene: TRBV10-3
CDR3aa: AISDRLAGMYNEQF

j_gene: TRBJ2-1
v_gene: TRBV7-6
CDR3aa: ASSSRPSGVSYNEQF

j_gene: TRBJ1-1
v_gene: TRBV9
CDR3aa: ASSPFTGSSTEAF

j_gene: TRBJ1-6
v_gene: TRBV6-5
CDR3aa: ASIRGYGSPLH

j_gene: TRBJ1-2
v_gene: TRBV6-6
CDR3aa: ASSKRDRDAVGYT

j_gene: TRBJ1-6
v_gene: TRBV21-1
CDR3aa: VIIAEMGNSPLH

j_gene: TRBJ2-5
v_gene: TRBV12-3/TRBV12-4
CDR3aa: ASGTGVLETQY